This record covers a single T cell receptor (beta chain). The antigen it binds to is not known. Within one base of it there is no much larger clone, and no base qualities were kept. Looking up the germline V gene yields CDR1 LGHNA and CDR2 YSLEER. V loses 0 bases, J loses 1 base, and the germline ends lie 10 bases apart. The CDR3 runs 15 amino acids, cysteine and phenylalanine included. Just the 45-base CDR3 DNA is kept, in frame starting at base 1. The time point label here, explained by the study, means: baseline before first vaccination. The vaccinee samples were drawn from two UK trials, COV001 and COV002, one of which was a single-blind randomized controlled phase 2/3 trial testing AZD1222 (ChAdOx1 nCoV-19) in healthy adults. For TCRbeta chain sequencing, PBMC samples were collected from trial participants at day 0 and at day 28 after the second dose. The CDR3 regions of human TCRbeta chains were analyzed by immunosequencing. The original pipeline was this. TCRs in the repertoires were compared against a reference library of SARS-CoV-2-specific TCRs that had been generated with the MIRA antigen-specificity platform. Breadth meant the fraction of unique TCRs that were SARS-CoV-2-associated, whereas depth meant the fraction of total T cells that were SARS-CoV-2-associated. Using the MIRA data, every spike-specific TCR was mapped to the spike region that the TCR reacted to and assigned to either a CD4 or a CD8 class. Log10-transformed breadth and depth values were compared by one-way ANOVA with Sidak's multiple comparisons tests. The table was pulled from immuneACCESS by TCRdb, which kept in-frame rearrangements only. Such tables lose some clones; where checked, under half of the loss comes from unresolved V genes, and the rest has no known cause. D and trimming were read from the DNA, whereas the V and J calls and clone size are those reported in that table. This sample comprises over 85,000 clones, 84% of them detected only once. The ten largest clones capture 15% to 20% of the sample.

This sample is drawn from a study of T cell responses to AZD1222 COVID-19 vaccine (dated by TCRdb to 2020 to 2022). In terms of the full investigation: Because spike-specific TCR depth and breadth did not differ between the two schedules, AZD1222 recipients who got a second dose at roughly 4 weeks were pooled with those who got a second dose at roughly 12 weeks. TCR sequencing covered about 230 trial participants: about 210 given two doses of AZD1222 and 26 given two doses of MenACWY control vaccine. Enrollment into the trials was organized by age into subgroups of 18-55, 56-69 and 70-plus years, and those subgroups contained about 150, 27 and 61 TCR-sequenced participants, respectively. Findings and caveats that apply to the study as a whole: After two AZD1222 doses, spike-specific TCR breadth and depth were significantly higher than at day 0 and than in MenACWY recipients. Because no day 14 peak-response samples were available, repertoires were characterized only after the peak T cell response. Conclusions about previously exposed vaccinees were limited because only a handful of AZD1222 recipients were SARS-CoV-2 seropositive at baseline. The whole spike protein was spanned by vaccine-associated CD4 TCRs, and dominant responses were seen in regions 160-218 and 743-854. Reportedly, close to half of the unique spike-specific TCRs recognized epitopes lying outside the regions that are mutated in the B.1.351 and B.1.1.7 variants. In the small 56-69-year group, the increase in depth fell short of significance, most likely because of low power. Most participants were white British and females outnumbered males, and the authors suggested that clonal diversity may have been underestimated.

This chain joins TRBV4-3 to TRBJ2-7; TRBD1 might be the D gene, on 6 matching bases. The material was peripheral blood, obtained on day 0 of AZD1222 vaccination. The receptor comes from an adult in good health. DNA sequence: TGCGCCAGCAGCCAAGATCACAGGGAGTCCTACGAGCAGTACTTC. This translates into CASSQDHRESYEQYF.